The 14 T cell receptor beta chains below all came from one sample that was sequenced in a study of blood T cells in healthy people across ages. With a J-beta primer mix and a sample-barcoded 5' primer, a second PCR ran roughly 6 to 12 cycles. In TCRdb, the 5' RACE reads were re-called with MiXCR into one record per CDR3 protein. The top ten clones hold about 3.8% of a sample with about 1.5 million distinct CDR3 sequences, under 55% of them seen once. Input material: blood. These receptors were obtained from a woman younger than 30 in good health.

With regard to this clonotype: The junction differs from germline at one of its ends, possibly a read error. The chain employs TRBV7-9 and TRBJ2-3; TRBD1 matches at 7 bases. Germline values: CDR1 SEHNR, CDR2 FQNEAQ (reference sequence). The CDR3 runs 16 residues. The CDR3 DNA reads as TGTGCCAGCAGCTCCCCTGACCGGCTCGGGACAGCTACGCAGTATTTT. Its protein product is CASSSPDRLGTATQYF.

This sequence joins TRBV3-1 and TRBJ2-2; 10 positions agree with TRBD2. V gave up 2 bases and J gave up 8 bases; unmatched junction bases: 8. This CDR3 has 16 residues. CDR1 and CDR2 (germline): LGHDT, YNNKEL (reference sequence). CDR3 in DNA: TGTGCCAGCAGCCAATGGCTAGCGGGAGCCACAGGGGAGCTGTTTTTT. Its protein product is CASSQWLAGATGELFF.

V and J are TRBV20-1 and TRBJ2-1; D may be TRBD1 (5 bases). The CDR3 runs to 13 residues. V was trimmed by 4 bases and J by 6 bases, leaving 13 bases between them. The germline gives CDR1 DFQATT, CDR2 SNEGSKA (reference sequence). The CDR3 loop is CSATGFLINEQFF. The CDR3 nucleotides are TGCAGTGCTACAGGGTTTCTCATCAATGAGCAGTTCTTC.

This clonotype turned up a few times. The gene calls are TRBV9 and TRBJ1-6, with D perhaps matching TRBD1 (6 bases). Germline loops: CDR1 SGDLS, CDR2 YYNGEE. V shed 0 bases and J shed 0 bases, with 10 bases lying between them. This CDR3 is built from 17 residues. The CDR3 DNA is TGTGCCAGCAGCGTAGGAGGACAGAGCTCCTATAATTCACCCCTCCACTTT. Residues: CASSVGGQSSYNSPLHF.

Ten or more counts support this clonotype. V gene TRBV20-1 combines with J gene TRBJ1-2; the D is unclear. V lost 1 base and J lost 0, with 6 bases in between. The V gene's germline CDR1 is DFQATT and CDR2 SNEGSKA (reference sequence). The CDR3 length is 13 residues. The CDR3 protein is CSARVQTNYGYTF. CDR3 nucleotide sequence: TGCAGTGCTAGAGTTCAAACTAACTATGGCTACACCTTC.

This clonotype occurred a few times. This chain joins TRBV20-1 and TRBJ2-1; D call uncertain. CDR3 size: 13 residues. V was clipped by 3 bases and J by 12 bases, with 18 bases between them. The germline V gene encodes CDR1 DFQATT and CDR2 SNEGSKA (reference sequence). CDR3 sequence (DNA): TGCAGTGCTAGTCCCCGGGTTGGACCCGGGCAGTTCTTC. Protein product: CSASPRVGPGQFF.

The chain recombines TRBV15 with TRBJ2-5; 9 nucleotides align to TRBD1. The CDR3 extends over 15 amino acids. The V gene's germline CDR1 is LNHNV and CDR2 YYDKDF (reference sequence). V lost 6 bases to trimming and J lost 11 bases; unmatched junction nucleotides: 16. In DNA, the CDR3 is TGTGCCACCAGAACCGTTGGGACAGGGATGGATGAGCAGTACTTC. Translation gives CATRTVGTGMDEQYF.

The chain uses TRBV14 and TRBJ1-2; D is uncertain. CDR1 and CDR2 (germline): SGHDN, FVKESK. Trimming shortened V by 3 bases and J by 4 bases, and 9 bases separated the two germline ends. The CDR3 sequence is 13 residues long. The CDR3 loop reads CASSHVRTYGYTF. The CDR3 DNA reads TGTGCCAGCAGCCACGTCAGAACCTATGGCTACACCTTC. The entire variable domain, with the rest obtained from reference TRBV14 and TRBJ1-2, is as follows: EAGVTQFPSHSVIEKGQTVTLRCDPISGHDNLYWYRRVMGKEIKFLLHFVKESKQDESGMPNNRFLAERTGGTYSTLKVQPAELEDSGVYFCASSHVRTYGYTFGSGTRLTVV.

This rearrangement joins TRBV7-9 to TRBJ2-4; the D gene is possibly TRBD1 (6 bases). The ends were cut back, 1 base at V and 13 bases at J, with 17 bases in the middle. CDR3 size: 14 residues. CDR1 is SEHNR, CDR2 FQNEAQ, per germline (reference sequence). The CDR3 spells CASSLEQGPSKQYF. The CDR3 DNA follows: TGTGCCAGCAGCTTAGAACAGGGACCTTCCAAGCAGTACTTC.

The chain combines TRBV14 with TRBJ2-1, with D unresolved. CDR1 SGHDN and CDR2 FVKESK come from the germline V gene. This CDR3 spans 13 amino acids. Deletions cut 2 bases from V and 6 bases from J, with 8 bases between. CDR3 protein: CASSQRVINEQFF. CDR3 in DNA: TGTGCCAGCAGCCAACGAGTTATCAATGAGCAGTTCTTC.

This clonotype was observed once. DNA of the CDR3: TGCGCCAGCAGCACCGGTTGGGCGAGGGGAAACACCATATATTTT. It is translated as CASSTGWARGNTIYF. The chain recombines TRBV5-1 with TRBJ1-3; D uncertain. Germline lookup yields CDR1 SGHRS and CDR2 YFSETQ. The CDR3 consists of 15 residues. V was clipped by 4 bases and J by 4 bases, with 15 bases between them.

This clonotype was detected only a few times. This sequence joins TRBV9 and TRBJ1-2, with a possible D match to TRBD1 (6 bases). Trimming cost V 5 bases and J 2 bases, with 10 bases left between them. This CDR3 is built from 13 residues. CDR1 is SGDLS, CDR2 YYNGEE, per germline. This chain's CDR3 is CASSKDSNYGYTF. CDR3 bases: TGTGCCAGCAGTAAGGACAGCAACTATGGCTACACCTTC.

The table lists this clonotype with many counts. The rearrangement links TRBV28 to TRBJ2-1; D is unclear. Trimming left V 3 bases short and J 7 bases short, with 10 bases between. This CDR3 contains 13 residues. Germline CDR1 reads MDHEN; CDR2 reads SYDVKM. The CDR3 DNA reads TGTGCCAGCAGTTTCCGGGTCCGGAATGAGCAGTTCTTC. Protein: CASSFRVRNEQFF. Full variable domain (remainder filled in from reference TRBV28 and TRBJ2-1): DVKVTQSSRYLVKRTGEKVFLECVQDMDHENMFWYRQDPGLGLRLIYFSYDVKMKEKGDIPEGYSVSREKKERFSLILESASTNQTSMYLCASSFRVRNEQFFGPGTRLTVL.

This chain connects TRBV6-2 or TRBV6-3 to TRBJ2-1; D is possibly TRBD2 (5 bases). Between the trimmed V and J ends, which lost 0 bases and 4 bases, there was a span of 13 bases. Germline values: CDR1 MNHEY, CDR2 SVGEGT. The CDR3 loop spans 16 amino acids. CDR3 nucleotide sequence: TGTGCCAGCAGTTACTCATGGACTGGACCTTACAATGAGCAGTTCTTC. It is translated as CASSYSWTGPYNEQFF.